These T cell receptor beta chains were read from a single sample in a study of identical twins. TCRdb ran MiXCR on the 5' RACE reads and lists one entry per CDR3 protein. The sample carries more than 400,000 distinct CDR3 sequences, roughly 15% recorded once. The same specimen was also included in a second study, on yellow fever vaccine responses in identical twins.

Source material: CD4+ T cells sorted from blood. These receptor sequences come from a woman aged 18-29 years in good health. Each CDR3 is given with its conserved first and last residue. A D gene is named only where the DNA matches it firmly. Size is stated for part of the rows, as once, few or many counts, or as a class when the clone is expanded.

J gene: TRBJ2-7; CDR3 length: 14; D gene: .; V gene: TRBV5-6; clone size: few; CDR3 DNA: TGTGCCAGCAGCTTGGTCCGGGGCCTAGGCGAGCAGTACTTC; CDR3 protein: CASSLVRGLGEQYF
J gene: TRBJ2-1; CDR3 length: 14; D gene: TRBD2; V gene: TRBV6-1; clone size: few; CDR3 DNA: TGTGCCAGCAGATGGGGAGGGTCCTACAATGAGCAGTTCTTC; CDR3 protein: CASRWGGSYNEQFF
J gene: TRBJ2-5; CDR3 length: 16; D gene: .; V gene: TRBV5-1; clone size: .; CDR3 DNA: TGCGCCAGCAGCTTGGAGACCGAAAGGGACGAAGAGACCCAGTACTTC; CDR3 protein: CASSLETERDEETQYF
J gene: TRBJ1-4; CDR3 length: 14; D gene: .; V gene: TRBV5-1; clone size: few; CDR3 DNA: TGCGCCAGCAGCTTGGGCGGATCTAATGAAAAACTGTTTTTT; CDR3 protein: CASSLGGSNEKLFF
J gene: TRBJ1-1; CDR3 length: 14; D gene: .; V gene: TRBV10-3; clone size: few; CDR3 DNA: TGTGCCATCAGCCGACAACTCAGGGGTACTGAAGCTTTCTTT; CDR3 protein: CAISRQLRGTEAFF
J gene: TRBJ2-7; CDR3 length: 14; D gene: .; V gene: TRBV7-3; clone size: .; CDR3 DNA: TGTGCCAGCAGGTTCGGTGGCGGGACTTACGAGCAGTACTTC; CDR3 protein: CASRFGGGTYEQYF
J gene: TRBJ2-3; CDR3 length: 15; D gene: .; V gene: TRBV6-4; clone size: few; CDR3 DNA: TGTGCCAGCAGTGACGAGATGAGGGGCACAGATACGCAGTATTTT; CDR3 protein: CASSDEMRGTDTQYF
J gene: TRBJ2-1; CDR3 length: 21; D gene: TRBD2; V gene: TRBV15; clone size: few; CDR3 DNA: TGTGCCACCAGCAGAGATAAAGGGCTAGCGGGGGGCCAGACACTCTACAATGAGCAGTTCTTC; CDR3 protein: CATSRDKGLAGGQTLYNEQFF
J gene: TRBJ2-3; CDR3 length: 18; D gene: TRBD2; V gene: TRBV20-1; clone size: .; CDR3 DNA: TGCAGTGCTAGAGCACAAACTCGACGGGGGGGCCGGGCAGATACGCAGTATTTT; CDR3 protein: CSARAQTRRGGRADTQYF
J gene: TRBJ2-2; CDR3 length: 12; D gene: .; V gene: TRBV29-1; clone size: few; CDR3 DNA: TGCAGCGTAGTAGAAGTTACCGGGGAGCTGTTTTTT; CDR3 protein: CSVVEVTGELFF
J gene: TRBJ1-5; CDR3 length: 15; D gene: .; V gene: TRBV4-1; clone size: .; CDR3 DNA: TGCGCCAGCAGCCAAGATGGGAGTTCCAATCAGCCCCAGCATTTT; CDR3 protein: CASSQDGSSNQPQHF
J gene: TRBJ2-5; CDR3 length: 17; D gene: TRBD2; V gene: TRBV14; clone size: .; CDR3 DNA: TGTGCCAGCAGCCAAGGGTTGACTAGCGGCTACCAAGAGACCCAGTACTTC; CDR3 protein: CASSQGLTSGYQETQYF
J gene: TRBJ2-2; CDR3 length: 14; D gene: .; V gene: TRBV7-9; clone size: .; CDR3 DNA: TGTGCCAGCAGCTTCGACCTACTTACCGGGGAGCTGTTTTTT; CDR3 protein: CASSFDLLTGELFF
J gene: TRBJ1-2; CDR3 length: 14; D gene: .; V gene: TRBV10-3; clone size: few; CDR3 DNA: TGTGCCATCAGCCGGGACACAAATCAGTATGGCTACACCTTC; CDR3 protein: CAISRDTNQYGYTF
J gene: TRBJ2-1; CDR3 length: 13; D gene: .; V gene: TRBV29-1; clone size: few; CDR3 DNA: TGCAGCGTTGAGCGACAGGCATACAATGAGCAGTTCTTC; CDR3 protein: CSVERQAYNEQFF
J gene: TRBJ2-1; CDR3 length: 17; D gene: TRBD2; V gene: TRBV29-1; clone size: few; CDR3 DNA: TGCAGCGTTGAAGATAAGGGACTAGCGGGAGGGTCGAATGAGCAGTTCTTC; CDR3 protein: CSVEDKGLAGGSNEQFF
J gene: TRBJ2-3; CDR3 length: 16; D gene: TRBD2; V gene: TRBV12-3/TRBV12-4; clone size: few; CDR3 DNA: TGTGCCAGCAGTCCGACTAGCGGCCTCCCGGGGGATACGCAGTATTTT; CDR3 protein: CASSPTSGLPGDTQYF
J gene: TRBJ1-2; CDR3 length: 15; D gene: .; V gene: TRBV6-5; clone size: few; CDR3 DNA: TGTGCCAGCAGTTACGCCCCGGGACACCGTTTTGGCTACACCTTC; CDR3 protein: CASSYAPGHRFGYTF
J gene: TRBJ2-7; CDR3 length: 18; D gene: TRBD2; V gene: TRBV28; clone size: .; CDR3 DNA: TGTGCCAGCAGTTTAGGGCTAGCGGGAGCCGGATCGTCCTACGAGCAGTACTTC; CDR3 protein: CASSLGLAGAGSSYEQYF
J gene: TRBJ2-2; CDR3 length: 18; D gene: .; V gene: TRBV4-2; clone size: few; CDR3 DNA: TGTGCCAGCAGCCAAGCGATCATTTACGCGGGGAAGGTCGGGGAGCTGTTTTTT; CDR3 protein: CASSQAIIYAGKVGELFF
J gene: TRBJ2-1; CDR3 length: 15; D gene: .; V gene: TRBV20-1; clone size: few; CDR3 DNA: TGCAGTGCTAGGCCCCGTCGAGGGGCTCACAATGAGCAGTTCTTC; CDR3 protein: CSARPRRGAHNEQFF
J gene: TRBJ2-2; CDR3 length: 16; D gene: TRBD2; V gene: TRBV4-2; clone size: few; CDR3 DNA: TGTGCCAGCAGCCAAGATCCGTTAGCGGGAGCCGGGGAGCTGTTTTTT; CDR3 protein: CASSQDPLAGAGELFF
J gene: TRBJ1-5; CDR3 length: 15; D gene: .; V gene: TRBV12-5; clone size: .; CDR3 DNA: TGTGCTAGTGGCGAACGGACAGCTAGCAATCAGCCCCAGCATTTT; CDR3 protein: CASGERTASNQPQHF